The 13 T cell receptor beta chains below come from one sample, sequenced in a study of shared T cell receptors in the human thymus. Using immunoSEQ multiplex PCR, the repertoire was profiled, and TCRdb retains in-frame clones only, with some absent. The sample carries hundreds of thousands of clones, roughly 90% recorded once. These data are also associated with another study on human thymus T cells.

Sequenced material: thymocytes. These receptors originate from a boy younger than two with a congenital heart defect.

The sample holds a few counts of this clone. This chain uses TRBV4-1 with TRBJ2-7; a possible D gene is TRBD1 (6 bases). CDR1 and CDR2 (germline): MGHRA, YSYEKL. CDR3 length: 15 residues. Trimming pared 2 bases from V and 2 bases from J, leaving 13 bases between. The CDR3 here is CASSQRVDRPYEQYF. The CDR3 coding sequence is TGCGCCAGCAGCCAACGGGTAGACAGGCCCTACGAGCAGTACTTC.

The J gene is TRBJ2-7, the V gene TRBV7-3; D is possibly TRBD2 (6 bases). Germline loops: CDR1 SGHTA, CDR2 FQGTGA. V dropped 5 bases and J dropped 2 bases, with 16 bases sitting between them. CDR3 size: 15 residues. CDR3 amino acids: CASSPPNGGAYEQYF. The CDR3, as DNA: TGTGCCAGCAGCCCCCCCAACGGAGGGGCCTACGAGCAGTACTTC.

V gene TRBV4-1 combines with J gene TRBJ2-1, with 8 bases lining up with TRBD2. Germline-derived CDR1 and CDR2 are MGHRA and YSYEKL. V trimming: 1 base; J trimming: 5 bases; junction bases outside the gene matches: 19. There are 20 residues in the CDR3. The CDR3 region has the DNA TGCGCCAGCAGCCAAGGGGCGCCTCTGAGACCAAGCGGGAGCCACAATGAGCAGTTCTTC. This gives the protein CASSQGAPLRPSGSHNEQFF.

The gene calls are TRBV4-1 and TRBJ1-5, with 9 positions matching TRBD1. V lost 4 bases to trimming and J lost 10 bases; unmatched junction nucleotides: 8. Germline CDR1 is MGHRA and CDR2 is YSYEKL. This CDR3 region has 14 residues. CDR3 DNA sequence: TGCGCCAGCAGCCCGCGGGACAGGGATTGTCCCCAGCATTTT. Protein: CASSPRDRDCPQHF.

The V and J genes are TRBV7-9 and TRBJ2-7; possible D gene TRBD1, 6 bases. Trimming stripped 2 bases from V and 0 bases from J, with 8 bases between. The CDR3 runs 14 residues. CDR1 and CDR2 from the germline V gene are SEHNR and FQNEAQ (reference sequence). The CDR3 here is CASSLPGASYEQYF. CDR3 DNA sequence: TGTGCCAGCAGCTTACCAGGGGCCTCCTACGAGCAGTACTTC.

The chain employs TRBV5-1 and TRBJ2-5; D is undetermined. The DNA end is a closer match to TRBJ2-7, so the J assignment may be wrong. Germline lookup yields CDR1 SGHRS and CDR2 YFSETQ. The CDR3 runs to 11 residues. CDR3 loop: CASSDSYEQYF. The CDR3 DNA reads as TGCGCCAGCAGCGACTCCTACGAGCAGTACTTC.

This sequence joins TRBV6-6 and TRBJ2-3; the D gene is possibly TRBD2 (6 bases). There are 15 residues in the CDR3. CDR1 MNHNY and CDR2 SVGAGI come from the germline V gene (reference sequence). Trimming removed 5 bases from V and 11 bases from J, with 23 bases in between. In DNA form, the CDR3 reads TGTGCCAGCAGTCGGAGGGTTGCTGGGGCGTGGGGGCAGTATTTT. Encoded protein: CASSRRVAGAWGQYF.

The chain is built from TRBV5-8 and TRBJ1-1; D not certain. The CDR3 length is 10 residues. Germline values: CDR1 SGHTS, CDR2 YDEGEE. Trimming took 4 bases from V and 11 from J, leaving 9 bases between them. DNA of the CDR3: TGTGCCAGCAGCGGTGAGGTCGCTTTCTTT. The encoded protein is CASSGEVAFF.

The CDR3 DNA is TGTGCCAGTAGTATCAGCGGGGGCCACTACGAGCAGTACTTC. Translating it yields CASSISGGHYEQYF. The chain recombines TRBV19 with TRBJ2-7, with 8 nucleotides matching TRBD2. Germline V CDR1 and CDR2: LNHDA, SQIVND (reference sequence). This CDR3 has 14 amino acids. V gave up 3 bases and J gave up 3 bases; unmatched junction bases: 4.

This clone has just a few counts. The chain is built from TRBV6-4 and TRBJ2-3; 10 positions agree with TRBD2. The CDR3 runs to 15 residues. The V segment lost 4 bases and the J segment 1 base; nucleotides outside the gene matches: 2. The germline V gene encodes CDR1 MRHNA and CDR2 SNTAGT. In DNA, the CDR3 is TGTGCCAGCAGTGCGCTAGCGGGAGGCACAGATACGCAGTATTTT. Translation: CASSALAGGTDTQYF.

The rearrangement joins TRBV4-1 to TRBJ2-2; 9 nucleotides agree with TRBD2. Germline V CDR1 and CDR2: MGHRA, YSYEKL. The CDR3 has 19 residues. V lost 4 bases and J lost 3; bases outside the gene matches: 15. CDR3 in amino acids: CASSRPGGGRAGYTGELFF. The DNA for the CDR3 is TGCGCCAGCAGCCGGCCTGGGGGCGGGAGGGCCGGGTACACCGGGGAGCTGTTTTTT.

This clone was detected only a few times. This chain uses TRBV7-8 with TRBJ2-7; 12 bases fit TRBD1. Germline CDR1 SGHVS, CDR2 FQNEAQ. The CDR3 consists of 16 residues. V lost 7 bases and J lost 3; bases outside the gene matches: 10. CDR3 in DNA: TGTGCCAGCACCCTAGGAGGGACAGGGGGCGGCTACGAGCAGTACTTC. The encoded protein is CASTLGGTGGGYEQYF. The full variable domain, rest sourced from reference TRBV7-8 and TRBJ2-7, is GAGVSQSPRYKVAKRGQDVALRCDPISGHVSLFWYQQALGQGPEFLTYFQNEAQLDKSGLPSDRFFAERPEGSVSTLKIQRTQQEDSAVYLCASTLGGTGGGYEQYFGPGTRLTVT.

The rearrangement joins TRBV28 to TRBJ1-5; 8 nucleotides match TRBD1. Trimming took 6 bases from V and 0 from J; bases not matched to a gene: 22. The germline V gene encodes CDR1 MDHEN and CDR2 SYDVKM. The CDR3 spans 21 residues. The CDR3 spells CASSKLLNPGGPFHSNQPQHF. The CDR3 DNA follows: TGTGCCAGCAGCAAACTATTGAATCCAGGGGGCCCCTTTCATAGCAATCAGCCCCAGCATTTT. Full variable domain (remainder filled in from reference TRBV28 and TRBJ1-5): DVKVTQSSRYLVKRTGEKVFLECVQDMDHENMFWYRQDPGLGLRLIYFSYDVKMKEKGDIPEGYSVSREKKERFSLILESASTNQTSMYLCASSKLLNPGGPFHSNQPQHFGDGTRLSIL.